These T cell receptor beta chains were read from a single sample in a study of T cell repertoires in cytomegalovirus infection. In TCRdb, the reads were re-called with MiXCR into one record per CDR3 protein. The table lists 300,000 to 400,000 distinct CDR3 sequences, more than 8% of them singletons. Specimen: PBMCs. These receptors were obtained from a human donor in good health (CMV status not recorded). Some clones in this sample may be carry-over from other donors' samples. The CDR3 runs from the conserved cysteine through the conserved F or W. Fields, in order: V gene, CDR3 protein.

V gene: TRBV7-4; CDR3 protein: CASSPGSFSSGNTIYF
V gene: TRBV6-1; CDR3 protein: CASKTGTGVYNEQFF
V gene: TRBV27; CDR3 protein: CASSPRWSLSAIHF
V gene: TRBV11-2; CDR3 protein: CASSLQGRGDTDTQYF
V gene: TRBV20-1; CDR3 protein: CSASGTGGYQPQHF
V gene: TRBV7-6; CDR3 protein: CASSTQWVSAGELFF
V gene: TRBV6-2/TRBV6-3; CDR3 protein: CASRANYAGVNQADTQYF
V gene: TRBV7-8; CDR3 protein: CASSLTQRGLYNEQFF
V gene: TRBV19; CDR3 protein: CASSIQGQGVGELFF
V gene: TRBV11-2; CDR3 protein: CASRSTSGSSYEQYF
V gene: TRBV24-1; CDR3 protein: CATSDLVGTSGTGELFF
V gene: TRBV28; CDR3 protein: CASSRGGPHTDTQYF
V gene: TRBV28; CDR3 protein: CASRGRGRGNEKLFF
V gene: TRBV12-3/TRBV12-4; CDR3 protein: CASRGVEGLSIDTQYF
V gene: TRBV7-9; CDR3 protein: CASSLGTVKQETQYF
V gene: TRBV19; CDR3 protein: CASTPGPGTIYEQYF
V gene: TRBV6-5; CDR3 protein: CASRIQGFTEAFF
V gene: TRBV6-5; CDR3 protein: CASSYSRDLNEQFF
V gene: TRBV27; CDR3 protein: CASSVGQGGGYQETQYF
V gene: TRBV7-9; CDR3 protein: CASSLGERGQPQHF
V gene: TRBV12-5; CDR3 protein: CASGLAGASYNEQFF
V gene: TRBV7-8; CDR3 protein: CASTPGGTEGYTF
V gene: TRBV18; CDR3 protein: CASSPGLAGGPDTQYF
V gene: TRBV7-2; CDR3 protein: CASNLGGGRDTQYF
V gene: TRBV6-5; CDR3 protein: CASSYGTGGFSTEAFF
V gene: TRBV7-2; CDR3 protein: CASSPTTVGEQFF